The 19 T cell receptor beta chains given below trace back to one sample, sequenced in a study of blood T cell repertoires in COVID-19. Only in-frame clones appear in the TCRdb table, and some are missing; sequencing was by immunoSEQ multiplex PCR. The table has about 240,000 clones, just under 85% seen once. The sequenced material came from peripheral blood. The source of these receptors is a woman aged 60-70 years with active or convalescent COVID-19.

The rearrangement links TRBV30 to TRBJ2-2, with a possible D match to TRBD1 (5 bases). In germline, CDR1 is GTSNPN, CDR2 SVGIG (reference sequence). V shed 0 bases and J shed 6 bases, with 14 bases lying between them. This CDR3 spans 15 amino acids. CDR3 sequence: CAWSVRQKGSGELFF. DNA for the CDR3: TGTGCCTGGAGTGTCAGACAGAAAGGGTCCGGGGAGCTGTTTTTT.

This clone has just a few counts. This rearrangement joins TRBV4-2 to TRBJ2-3, with D possibly TRBD2 on 6 matching bases. V shed 1 base and J shed 4 bases, with 9 bases lying between them. Looked up from germline, CDR1 is LGHNA and CDR2 is YNFKEQ. This CDR3 has 14 amino acids. CDR3 sequence: CASSQGGVADTQYF. As DNA, the CDR3 is TGTGCCAGCAGCCAAGGGGGGGTGGCAGATACGCAGTATTTT.

The chain recombines TRBV27 with TRBJ1-5; no firm D call. V was pared by 8 bases and J by 1 base, with 9 bases between. The CDR3 is made up of 13 amino acids. Germline V gene data show CDR1 as MNHEY and CDR2 as SMNVEV (reference sequence). The CDR3 sequence is CASGSGSNQPQHF. The CDR3 DNA is TGTGCCAGCGGATCGGGGAGCAATCAGCCCCAGCATTTT.

V is TRBV5-6 and J is TRBJ2-1, with D possibly matching TRBD2 (5 bases). V shed 0 bases and J shed 5 bases, with 12 bases lying between them. CDR3 length equals 15 residues. CDR1 and CDR2 (germline): SGHDT, YYEEEE. The CDR3 loop is CASSLVASRNNEQFF. Written as DNA, the CDR3 is TGTGCCAGCAGCTTGGTCGCTAGCCGCAACAATGAGCAGTTCTTC.

The chain combines TRBV5-4 with TRBJ2-7, with a tentative D call TRBD2 (5 bases). The CDR3 contains 12 residues. Trimming took 2 bases from V and 6 from J, leaving 9 bases between them. Per germline, CDR1 SGHNT and CDR2 YYREEE (reference sequence). The CDR3 loop is CASSFRGGEQYV. The CDR3, as DNA: TGTGCCAGCAGCTTCCGGGGTGGCGAGCAGTACGTC.

To note about this clone: Other DNA variants within this sample encode the same CDR3. The CDR3 sequence: CASSLGQGDTEAFF. CDR3 sequence (DNA): TGTGCCAGCAGTTTGGGACAGGGCGACACTGAAGCTTTCTTT. The V gene is TRBV28, the J gene TRBJ1-1, with 9 bases aligning to TRBD1. Germline V lookup: CDR1 MDHEN, CDR2 SYDVKM. The CDR3 extends over 14 amino acids. V lost 3 bases, J lost 3 bases, and 2 bases stayed unmatched.

The chain has TRBV13 and TRBJ2-5; D possibly corresponds to TRBD2 (5 bases). This CDR3 has 15 amino acids. From germline, CDR1 is PRHDT and CDR2 FYEKMQ (reference sequence). Trimming cost V 2 bases and J 5 bases, with 15 bases left between them. The CDR3 DNA follows: TGTGCCAGCAGCTTACGAAGCGGAGCGGAGGAGACCCAGTACTTC. This translates into CASSLRSGAEETQYF.

The rearrangement joins TRBV5-1 to TRBJ2-2, with D possibly matching TRBD1 (5 bases). The germline CDR1 and CDR2 sequences are SGHRS and YFSETQ. The CDR3 runs 15 residues. V was shortened by 0 bases and J by 3 bases, with 9 bases between the two germline ends. The CDR3 loop reads CASSLEGAHTGELFF. In DNA, the CDR3 is TGCGCCAGCAGCTTGGAAGGGGCTCACACCGGGGAGCTGTTTTTT.

This clone appeared a few times. The chain combines TRBV2 with TRBJ1-6; the D is unclear. Looked up from germline, CDR1 is SNHLY and CDR2 is FYNNEI. The length of the CDR3 is 14 residues. Deletions cut 1 base from V and 4 bases from J, with 5 bases between. CDR3 sequence reads: CASSEDSYNSPLHF. CDR3 DNA: TGTGCCAGCAGTGAAGACAGTTATAATTCACCCCTCCACTTT. Drawing the rest from reference TRBV2 and TRBJ1-6, the complete variable domain is EPEVTQTPSHQVTQMGQEVILRCVPISNHLYFYWYRQILGQKVEFLVSFYNNEISEKSEIFDDQFSVERPDGSNFTLKIRSTKLEDSAMYFCASSEDSYNSPLHFGNGTRLTVT.

J is TRBJ1-4 and V is TRBV30, with 9 positions matching TRBD1. The CDR3 spans 16 residues. Germline V gene data show CDR1 as GTSNPN and CDR2 as SVGIG (reference sequence). V shed 1 base, J shed 5 bases, and the junction held 8 bases outside the gene matches. The CDR3 reads CAWSGSGGTGNEKLFF. DNA for the CDR3: TGTGCCTGGAGTGGATCCGGGGGGACAGGGAATGAAAAACTGTTTTTT.

This chain uses TRBV2 with TRBJ2-7; D perhaps matches TRBD1 (6 bases). This CDR3 contains 15 residues. Trimming cost V 6 bases and J 1 base, with 16 bases left between them. Germline V CDR1 and CDR2: SNHLY, FYNNEI. The CDR3 bases are TGTGCCAGCAGCCCCTGGACAGTAGGGTCCTACGAGCAGTACGTC. Protein product: CASSPWTVGSYEQYV.

V gene TRBV18 combines with J gene TRBJ1-4; 7 nucleotides align to TRBD1. Germline V CDR1 and CDR2: KGHSH, LQKENI. The CDR3 sequence is 15 residues long. Trimming removed 0 bases from V and 8 bases from J; junction bases left unmatched: 6. CDR3 sequence: CASSPPTGAGEKLFF. CDR3 sequence (DNA): TGTGCCAGCTCACCACCTACAGGGGCCGGGGAAAAACTGTTTTTT.

The chain joins TRBV19 to TRBJ2-1; TRBD2 aligns across 8 bases. Germline V gene lookup returns CDR1 LNHDA and CDR2 SQIVND (reference sequence). V dropped 7 bases and J dropped 15; count of bases not matched to a gene: 14. The CDR3 is made up of 13 amino acids. This chain's CDR3 is CASKGFERETVFF. CDR3 nucleotides: TGTGCCAGTAAGGGCTTTGAGCGGGAGACTGTGTTCTTC.

In DNA form, the CDR3 reads TGTGCCAGCAGTCCGGATCCTGAGGGGGAAAGCGAGCAGTACTTC. Protein product: CASSPDPEGESEQYF. The chain has TRBV27 and TRBJ2-7, with a weak D call TRBD1 (6 bases). The CDR3 contains 15 residues. Germline V CDR1 and CDR2: MNHEY, SMNVEV (reference sequence). V gave up 5 bases and J gave up 6 bases, with 20 bases separating them.

The chain employs TRBV2 and TRBJ1-6; D may be TRBD1 (5 bases). The CDR3 is 15 amino acids. Germline-derived CDR1 and CDR2 are SNHLY and FYNNEI. V lost 4 bases and J 4 bases, leaving 11 bases between the germline ends. This CDR3 is CASSAGETYNSPLHF. In nucleotides, the CDR3 is TGTGCCAGCAGTGCGGGGGAAACGTATAATTCACCCCTCCACTTT. Supplemented by reference TRBV2 and TRBJ1-6, the full variable domain reads EPEVTQTPSHQVTQMGQEVILRCVPISNHLYFYWYRQILGQKVEFLVSFYNNEISEKSEIFDDQFSVERPDGSNFTLKIRSTKLEDSAMYFCASSAGETYNSPLHFGNGTRLTVT.

The genes are TRBV27 and TRBJ2-3; 8 bases agree with TRBD1. V shed 3 bases and J 7 bases; nucleotides not matched to a gene: 9. The CDR3 totals 15 residues. Germline CDR1 reads MNHEY; CDR2 reads SMNVEV (reference sequence). DNA of the CDR3: TGTGCCAGCAGTTTTGCGGGACAGGTCTATAATACGCAGTATTTT. It specifies CASSFAGQVYNTQYF.

The chain has TRBV29-1 and TRBJ2-1, with 8 bases that match TRBD2. The germline CDR1 and CDR2 sequences are SQVTM and ANQGSEA. The CDR3 is 13 amino acids. Trimming removed 2 bases from V and 7 bases from J; junction bases left unmatched: 4. The DNA of the CDR3 is TGCAGCGTTGAATTAGCGGGAACTAATGAGCAGTTCTTC. This codes for CSVELAGTNEQFF.

The chain couples TRBV19 to TRBJ1-2; no clear D. The length of the CDR3 is 16 residues. V was cut by 1 base and J by 0 bases, with 12 bases left in between. Germline CDR1 and CDR2: LNHDA and SQIVND (reference sequence). The CDR3 sequence: CASSIGGQNANYGYTF. The CDR3 coding sequence is TGTGCCAGTAGTATAGGAGGGCAGAACGCTAACTATGGCTACACCTTC.

V is TRBV5-1 and J is TRBJ2-1; the match to TRBD2 covers 8 bases. There are 16 residues in the CDR3. Germline trimming cut 2 bases from V and 6 bases from J; bases unmatched to any gene: 10. The germline V gene has CDR1 SGHRS and CDR2 YFSETQ. CDR3 region: CASSFDSGATINEQFF. CDR3 nucleotide sequence: TGCGCCAGCAGCTTTGATAGCGGGGCTACAATCAATGAGCAGTTCTTC. The full variable domain, rest sourced from reference TRBV5-1 and TRBJ2-1, is KAGVTQTPRYLIKTRGQQVTLSCSPISGHRSVSWYQQTPGQGLQFLFEYFSETQRNKGNFPGRFSGRQFSNSRSEMNVSTLELGDSALYLCASSFDSGATINEQFFGPGTRLTVL.